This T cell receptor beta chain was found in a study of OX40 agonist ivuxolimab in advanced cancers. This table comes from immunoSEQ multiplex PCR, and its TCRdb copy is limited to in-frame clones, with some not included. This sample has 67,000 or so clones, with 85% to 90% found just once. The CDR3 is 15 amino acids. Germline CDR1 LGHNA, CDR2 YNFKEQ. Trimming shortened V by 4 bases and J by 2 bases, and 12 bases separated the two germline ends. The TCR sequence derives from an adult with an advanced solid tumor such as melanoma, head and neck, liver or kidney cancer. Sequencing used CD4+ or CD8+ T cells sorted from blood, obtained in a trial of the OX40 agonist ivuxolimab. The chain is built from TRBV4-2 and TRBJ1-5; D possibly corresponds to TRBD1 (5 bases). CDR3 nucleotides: TGTGCCAGCAGCCCGGGGGGGGAGCGCAATCAGCCCCAGCATTTT. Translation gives CASSPGGERNQPQHF.